The clone carrying this TCR beta chain was observed many times. The entry originates in a study of CDR3 diversity in severe acne. The CDR3 has 12 residues. J gave up 3 bases and V 5 bases, and 2 bases lay outside the gene matches. CDR1 and CDR2 (germline): DFQATT, SNEGSKA (reference sequence). TCRdb re-called the PCR reads through MiXCR, storing one row per CDR3 protein. The sample yields around 85,000 distinct CDR3 sequences, about 53% seen once. The sequenced sample consisted of blood. The sequence was collected from a male donor with severe acne vulgaris. The chain couples TRBV20-1 to TRBJ1-2, with 8 bases identical to TRBD1. The CDR3 DNA is TGCAGTGCTCCGACAGGGGACTATGGCTACACCTTC. Protein sequence: CSAPTGDYGYTF.